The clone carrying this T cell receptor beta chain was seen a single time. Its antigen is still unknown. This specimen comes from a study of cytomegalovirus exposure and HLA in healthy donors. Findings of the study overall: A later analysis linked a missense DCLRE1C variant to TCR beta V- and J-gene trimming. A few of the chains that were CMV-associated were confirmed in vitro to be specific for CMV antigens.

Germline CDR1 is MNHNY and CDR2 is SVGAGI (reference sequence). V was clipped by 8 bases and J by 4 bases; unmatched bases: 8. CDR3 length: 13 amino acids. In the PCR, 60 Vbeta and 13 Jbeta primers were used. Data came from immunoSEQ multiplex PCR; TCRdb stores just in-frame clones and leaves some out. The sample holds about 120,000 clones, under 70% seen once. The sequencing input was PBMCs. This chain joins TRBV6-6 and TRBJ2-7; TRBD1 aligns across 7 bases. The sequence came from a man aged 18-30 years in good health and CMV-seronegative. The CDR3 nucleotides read TGTGCCAGCGACACAGGGGTGGTTTACGAGCAGTACTTC. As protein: CASDTGVVYEQYF.